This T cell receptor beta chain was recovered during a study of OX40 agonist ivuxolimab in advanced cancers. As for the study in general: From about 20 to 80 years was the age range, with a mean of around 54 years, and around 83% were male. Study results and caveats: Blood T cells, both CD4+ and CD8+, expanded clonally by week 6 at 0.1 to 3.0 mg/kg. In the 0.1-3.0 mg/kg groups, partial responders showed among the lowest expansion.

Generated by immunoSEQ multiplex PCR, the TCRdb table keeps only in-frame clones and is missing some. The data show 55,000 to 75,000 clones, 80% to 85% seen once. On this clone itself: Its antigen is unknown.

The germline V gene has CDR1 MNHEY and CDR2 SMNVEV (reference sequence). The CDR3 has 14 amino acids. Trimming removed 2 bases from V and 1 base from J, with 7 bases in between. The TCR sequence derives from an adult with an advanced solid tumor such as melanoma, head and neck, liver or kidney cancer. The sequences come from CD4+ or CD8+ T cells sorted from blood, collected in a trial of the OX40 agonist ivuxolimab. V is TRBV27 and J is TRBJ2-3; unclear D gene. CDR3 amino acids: CASSLGWGTDTQYF. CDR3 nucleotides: TGTGCCAGCAGTTTAGGTTGGGGCACAGATACGCAGTATTTT.